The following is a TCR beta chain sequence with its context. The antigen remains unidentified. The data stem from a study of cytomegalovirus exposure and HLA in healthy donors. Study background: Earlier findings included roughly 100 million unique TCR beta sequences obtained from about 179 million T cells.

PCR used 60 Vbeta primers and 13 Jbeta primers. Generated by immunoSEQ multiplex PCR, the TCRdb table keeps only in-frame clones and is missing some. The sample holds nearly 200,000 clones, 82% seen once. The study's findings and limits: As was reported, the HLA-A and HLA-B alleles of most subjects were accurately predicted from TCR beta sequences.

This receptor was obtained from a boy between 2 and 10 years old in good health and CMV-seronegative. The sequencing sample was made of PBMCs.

This CDR3 reads CASSQVAGRLDTQYF. CDR3 DNA sequence: TGCGCCAGCAGCCAAGTCGCGGGTCGGTTGGATACGCAGTATTTT. The chain recombines TRBV4-3 with TRBJ2-3, with D maybe TRBD2 (5 bases). Germline values: CDR1 LGHNA, CDR2 YSLEER. V lost 1 base and J 6 bases, leaving 14 bases between the germline ends. This CDR3 contains 15 residues.